Following are 23 T cell receptor beta chains from one sample sequenced in a study of regulatory T cells in long-lasting Graves disease (dated by TCRdb to the early 2020s). The protocol used for the library was multiplex PCR. Sequenced using an Illumina HiSeq 4000. iRepertoire HTBI primers and Arm-PCR amplification of CDR3 regions were used to construct TCR beta libraries. Using fastp at Q25 and MiXCR, TCRdb reprocessed the public reads and kept productive beta chains. Each entry merges the rows of one CDR3 protein and shows their most common DNA and genes. In all, the sample holds about 500,000 distinct CDR3 sequences, and about 12% of those were seen once. The top ten clones comprise 8% to 10% of the sample. The time point label on this specimen signifies: newly diagnosed GD, antithyroid drugs for less than 3 months. For both TCR sequencing and RNA sequencing, RNA was extracted from PBMCs in TRIzol.

The data also belong to a second study, concerning T cells in Graves' hyperthyroidism and ophthalmopathy.

This specimen was peripheral blood mononuclear cells (PBMCs), taken at new diagnosis, from a patient treated with antithyroid drugs. The origin of the receptors is a woman aged 25 to 45 with Graves disease. Donor details come from another sample of the same person, matched by shared clones.

This clonotype was observed many times. The gene calls are TRBV5-1 and TRBJ2-3; TRBD1 is a possible D gene (6 bases). Germline lookup yields CDR1 SGHRS and CDR2 YFSETQ. The CDR3 is made up of 16 amino acids. Deletions cut 3 bases from V and 1 base from J, with 15 bases between. The CDR3 spells CASSSRTARGTDTQYF. The CDR3 DNA reads TGCGCCAGCAGCTCAAGGACAGCTAGAGGCACAGATACGCAGTATTTT.

This clonotype came up many times. The chain carries TRBV18 and TRBJ2-7; 9 bases map to TRBD1. There are 15 residues in the CDR3. The ends lost 4 bases at V and 2 bases at J; junction bases unmatched: 6. Germline V gene lookup returns CDR1 KGHSH and CDR2 LQKENI. CDR3 sequence reads: CASSLNRDRAYEQYF. CDR3 in DNA: TGTGCCAGCTCACTCAACCGGGACAGGGCCTACGAGCAGTACTTC.

The chain uses TRBV11-2 and TRBJ2-3; 14 positions match TRBD2. J lost 5 bases, V lost 5 bases, and 9 bases had no gene match. Germline V gene data show CDR1 as SGHAT and CDR2 as FQNNGV. The CDR3 sequence is 17 residues long. CDR3 DNA sequence: TGTGCCAGCAGCCCGGGACTAGCGGGAGTAGGGGGAGATACGCAGTATTTT. It specifies CASSPGLAGVGGDTQYF. The full variable domain, rest sourced from reference TRBV11-2 and TRBJ2-3, is EAGVAQSPRYKIIEKRQSVAFWCNPISGHATLYWYQQILGQGPKLLIQFQNNGVVDDSQLPKDRFSAERLKGVDSTLKIQPAKLEDSAVYLCASSPGLAGVGGDTQYFGPGTRLTVL.

There are many counts of this clonotype. The chain carries TRBV18 and TRBJ2-2; D might be TRBD1 (6 bases). The V end lost 3 bases, the J end lost 0 bases, and 14 bases lay between the germline ends. CDR1 KGHSH and CDR2 LQKENI come from the germline V gene. The CDR3 is made up of 17 amino acids. In DNA form, the CDR3 reads TGTGCCAGCTCACCGGGCAGGGGAAACACGAACACCGGGGAGCTGTTTTTT. Translated: CASSPGRGNTNTGELFF.

The rearrangement uses TRBV4-2 and TRBJ2-1; the D gene is possibly TRBD2 (7 bases). The germline gives CDR1 LGHNA, CDR2 YNFKEQ. This CDR3 has 15 residues. V lost 0 bases to trimming and J lost 3 bases, with 9 bases between them. CDR3 amino acids: CASSQEGGLYNEQFF. DNA of the CDR3: TGTGCCAGCAGCCAAGAGGGGGGGCTCTACAATGAGCAGTTCTTC.

The sample holds many counts of this clonotype. This chain uses TRBV11-2 with TRBJ2-7; D gene unclear. Trimming shortened V by 5 bases and J by 0 bases, and 11 bases separated the two germline ends. The CDR3 runs to 14 residues. Germline CDR1 is SGHAT and CDR2 is FQNNGV. CDR3 bases: TGTGCCAGCAGCGTTACAGCCCCCTCCTACGAGCAGTACTTC. Its translation: CASSVTAPSYEQYF.

This clonotype turned up a few times. The J gene is TRBJ2-6, the V gene TRBV9; D is uncertain. The CDR3 is 16 residues long. CDR1 SGDLS and CDR2 YYNGEE come from the germline V gene. The V end lost 0 bases, the J end lost 0 bases, and 7 bases lay between the germline ends. CDR3 nucleotides: TGTGCCAGCAGCGTAGGGCAGTACTCTGGGGCCAACGTCCTGACTTTC. Protein sequence: CASSVGQYSGANVLTF.

This clonotype occurred a few times. The chain couples TRBV6-2 or TRBV6-3 to TRBJ2-7; 13 bases match TRBD2. Looked up from germline, CDR1 is MNHEY and CDR2 is SVGEGT. This CDR3 has 16 amino acids. J was trimmed by 2 bases and V by 5 bases; bases with no gene match: 6. CDR3 nucleotide sequence: TGTGCCAGCAGTAAACTAGCGGGAGGGACTCCCTACGAGCAGTACTTC. Amino acids: CASSKLAGGTPYEQYF.

This clonotype was observed many times. The chain joins TRBV20-1 to TRBJ2-3; 10 bases fit TRBD2. V trimming: 5 bases; J trimming: 1 base; junction bases outside the gene matches: 3. CDR1 is DFQATT, CDR2 SNEGSKA, per germline (reference sequence). The CDR3 spans 14 residues. This CDR3 is CSALGTSGTDTQYF. The CDR3 nucleotides are TGCAGTGCTCTCGGGACTAGCGGCACAGATACGCAGTATTTT.

This clonotype was seen many times. The rearrangement joins TRBV2 to TRBJ1-2; 7 bases line up with TRBD1. V dropped 8 bases and J dropped 4; count of bases not matched to a gene: 4. The CDR3 loop spans 12 amino acids. Germline V CDR1 and CDR2: SNHLY, FYNNEI. The CDR3 coding sequence is TGTGCCAGCGACAGGGAGGGCTATGGCTACACCTTC. This translates into CASDREGYGYTF. Full variable domain (outside the CDR3, taken from reference TRBV2 and TRBJ1-2): EPEVTQTPSHQVTQMGQEVILRCVPISNHLYFYWYRQILGQKVEFLVSFYNNEISEKSEIFDDQFSVERPDGSNFTLKIRSTKLEDSAMYFCASDREGYGYTFGSGTRLTVV.

Here the CDR3 reads CASSSGQARSDTQYF. The CDR3 DNA follows: TGTGCCAGCAGCTCGGGACAGGCTCGATCTGATACGCAGTATTTT. V gene TRBV7-9 combines with J gene TRBJ2-3, with 8 bases that match TRBD1. Germline V gives CDR1 SEHNR, CDR2 FQNEAQ (reference sequence). The V gene end was trimmed by 4 bases and the J gene end by 6 bases; junction bases not matched to a gene: 9. The CDR3 is made up of 15 amino acids.

Ten or more counts support this clonotype. The J gene is TRBJ1-4, the V gene TRBV20-1, with D perhaps TRBD1 (5 bases). The CDR3 covers 14 residues. Germline loops: CDR1 DFQATT, CDR2 SNEGSKA (reference sequence). V shed 0 bases and J shed 8 bases, with 13 bases lying between them. The CDR3 region has the DNA TGCAGTGCTAGAGATAGGGGACTCTCCGAAAAACTGTTTTTT. This translates into CSARDRGLSEKLFF.

This clonotype was detected ten times or more. V is TRBV7-3 and J is TRBJ1-1; D gene uncertain. The germline V gene encodes CDR1 SGHTA and CDR2 FQGTGA. V was trimmed by 3 bases and J by 0 bases, leaving 5 bases between them. The CDR3 runs 13 residues. Here the CDR3 DNA reads TGTGCCAGCAGCTTTGACTTGAACACTGAAGCTTTCTTT. It specifies CASSFDLNTEAFF.

CDR3 bases: TGTGCCAGCCTCCGGGACAGGGTTCACGAGCAGTACTTC. Translated, it gives CASLRDRVHEQYF. The chain combines TRBV12-3 or TRBV12-4 with TRBJ2-7, with TRBD1 matching over 9 bases. The CDR3 loop spans 13 amino acids. Unmatched junction bases numbered 7, after V lost 8 bases and J lost 5 bases.

The sample holds many counts of this clonotype. The rearrangement joins TRBV11-3 to TRBJ2-2, with 9 bases that match TRBD1. CDR1 and CDR2 (germline): SGHNT, YENEEA. V was pared by 3 bases and J by 7 bases, with 6 bases of the junction left unmatched. The CDR3 totals 15 residues. The CDR3 reads CASSLGQGFGGELFF. DNA of the CDR3: TGTGCCAGCAGCTTGGGACAGGGCTTCGGCGGGGAGCTGTTTTTT.

This clonotype appeared many times. This chain connects TRBV10-2 to TRBJ2-5; 13 bases align to TRBD2. V was clipped by 2 bases and J by 5 bases; unmatched bases: 5. Per germline, CDR1 WSHSY and CDR2 SAAADI. CDR3 size: 16 residues. The CDR3 spells CASSEGLAGVVETQYF. CDR3 nucleotide sequence: TGCGCCAGCAGTGAGGGACTAGCGGGAGTAGTTGAGACCCAGTACTTC.

This clonotype was picked up many times. This chain connects TRBV7-3 to TRBJ2-3; TRBD2 matches at 12 bases. Germline V CDR1 and CDR2: SGHTA, FQGTGA. V dropped 5 bases and J dropped 6; count of bases not matched to a gene: 9. The CDR3 is made up of 16 amino acids. The CDR3: CASSQWGLAGGDTQYF. The CDR3 DNA reads as TGTGCCAGCAGCCAATGGGGCCTAGCGGGAGGGGATACGCAGTATTTT. The full variable domain, its missing parts supplied by reference TRBV7-3 and TRBJ2-3, is GAGVSQTPSNKVTEKGKYVELRCDPISGHTALYWYRQSLGQGPEFLIYFQGTGAADDSGLPNDRFFAVRPEGSVSTLKIQRTERGDSAVYLCASSQWGLAGGDTQYFGPGTRLTVL.

This clonotype was seen many times. This chain connects TRBV7-2 to TRBJ2-7, with 7 bases lining up with TRBD2. From germline, CDR1 is SGHTA and CDR2 FQGNSA. V lost 5 bases and J lost 7; bases outside the gene matches: 14. The CDR3 extends over 15 amino acids. The CDR3 sequence: CASSRGLAVLREQYF. The DNA for the CDR3 is TGTGCCAGCAGCCGGGGTCTAGCGGTCCTGAGGGAGCAGTACTTC.

Ten or more counts support this clonotype. The J gene is TRBJ2-3, the V gene TRBV19; TRBD1 agrees at 9 bases. Germline CDR1 is LNHDA and CDR2 is SQIVND (reference sequence). The CDR3 spans 18 residues. V shed 0 bases, J shed 1 base, and the junction held 8 bases outside the gene matches. CDR3 sequence: CASSIDPGQGRGTDTQYF. As DNA, the CDR3 is TGTGCCAGTAGTATAGACCCGGGACAGGGACGAGGCACAGATACGCAGTATTTT. The entire variable domain, with the rest obtained from reference TRBV19 and TRBJ2-3, is as follows: DGGITQSPKYLFRKEGQNVTLSCEQNLNHDAMYWYRQDPGQGLRLIYYSQIVNDFQKGDIAEGYSVSREKKESFPLTVTSAQKNPTAFYLCASSIDPGQGRGTDTQYFGPGTRLTVL.

This clonotype was seen more than once but under ten times. The J gene is TRBJ1-2, the V gene TRBV12-3 or TRBV12-4, with no clear D. CDR3 length: 13 residues. V lost 5 bases to trimming and J lost 7 bases, with 14 bases between them. This CDR3 is CASSLVTSAGYTF. CDR3 nucleotides: TGTGCCAGCAGTCTGGTGACGTCGGCTGGCTACACCTTC.

This clonotype came up many times. This chain links TRBV6-1 with TRBJ2-3; TRBD2 is a possible D gene (5 bases). Germline lookup yields CDR1 MNHNS and CDR2 SASEGT. There are 12 residues in the CDR3. The germline V and J ends were trimmed by 6 bases and 6 bases, with 10 bases remaining between them. In DNA form, the CDR3 reads TGTGCCAGCAGCAATGAGGGTGATACGCAGTATTTT. Its translation is CASSNEGDTQYF.

A note on this clonotype: This clone may be a read error of a much larger clone one base away. The genes are TRBV29-1 and TRBJ2-7; TRBD2 might be the D (6 bases). CDR3 length: 13 residues. From germline, CDR1 is SQVTM and CDR2 ANQGSEA. The CDR3 loop is CSVEGGETYKQYF. The CDR3 DNA follows: TGCAGCGTTGAGGGGGGAGAGACCTACAAGCAGTACTTC.

This clonotype was seen more than once but under ten times. The chain combines TRBV10-1 with TRBJ2-1; D unclear. The germline gives CDR1 WNHNN, CDR2 SYGVQD (reference sequence). Trimming took 4 bases from V and 4 from J, leaving 11 bases between them. This CDR3 contains 14 residues. The CDR3 loop reads CASSGLPAYNEQFF. Here the CDR3 DNA reads TGCGCCAGCAGTGGACTGCCCGCGTACAATGAGCAGTTCTTC.